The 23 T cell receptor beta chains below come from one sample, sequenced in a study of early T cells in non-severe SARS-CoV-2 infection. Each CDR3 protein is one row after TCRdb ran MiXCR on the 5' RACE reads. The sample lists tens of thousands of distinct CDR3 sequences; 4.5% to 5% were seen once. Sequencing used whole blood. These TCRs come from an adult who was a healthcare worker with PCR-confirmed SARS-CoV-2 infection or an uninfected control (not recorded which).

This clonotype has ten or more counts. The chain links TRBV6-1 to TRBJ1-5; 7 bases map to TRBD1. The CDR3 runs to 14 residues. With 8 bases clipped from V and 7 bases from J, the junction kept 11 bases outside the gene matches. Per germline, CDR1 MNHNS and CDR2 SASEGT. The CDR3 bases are TGTGCCAGCTACGAGGGGGACAGCTGGCAGCCCCAGCATTTT. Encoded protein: CASYEGDSWQPQHF.

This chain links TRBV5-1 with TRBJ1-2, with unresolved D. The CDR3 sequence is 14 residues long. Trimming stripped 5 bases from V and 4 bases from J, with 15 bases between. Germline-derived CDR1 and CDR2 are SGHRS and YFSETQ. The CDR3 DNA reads TGCGCCAGCAGAGAGGGATCCTCCTTCTATGGCTACACCTTC. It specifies CASREGSSFYGYTF.

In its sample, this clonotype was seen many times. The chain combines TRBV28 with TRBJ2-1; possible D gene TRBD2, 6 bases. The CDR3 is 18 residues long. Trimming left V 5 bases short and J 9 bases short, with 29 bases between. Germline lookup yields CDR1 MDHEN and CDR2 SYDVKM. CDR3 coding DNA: TGTGCCAGCAGTCCACGTCGAGATAGCGGAGGAACCCCCAGTGAGCAGTTCTTC. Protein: CASSPRRDSGGTPSEQFF.

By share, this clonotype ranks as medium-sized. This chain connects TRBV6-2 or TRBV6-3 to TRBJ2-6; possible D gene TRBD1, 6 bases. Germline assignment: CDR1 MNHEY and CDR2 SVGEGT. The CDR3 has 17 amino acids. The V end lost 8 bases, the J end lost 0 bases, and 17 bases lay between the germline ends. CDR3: CASGTRQAYSGANVLTF. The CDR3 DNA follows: TGTGCCAGCGGAACACGACAGGCCTACTCTGGGGCCAACGTCCTGACTTTC.

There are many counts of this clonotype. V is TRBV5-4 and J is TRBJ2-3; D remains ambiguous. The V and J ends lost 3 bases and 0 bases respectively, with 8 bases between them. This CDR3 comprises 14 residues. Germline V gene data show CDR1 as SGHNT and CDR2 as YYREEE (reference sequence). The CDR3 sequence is CASSSRDSTDTQYF. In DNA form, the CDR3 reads TGTGCCAGCAGCTCCCGCGACAGCACAGATACGCAGTATTTT.

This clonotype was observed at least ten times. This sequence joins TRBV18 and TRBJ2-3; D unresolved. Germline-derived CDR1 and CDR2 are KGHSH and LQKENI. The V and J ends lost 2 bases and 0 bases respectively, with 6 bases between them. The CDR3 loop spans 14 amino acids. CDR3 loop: CASSPLDSTDTQYF. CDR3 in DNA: TGTGCCAGCTCACCATTAGACAGCACAGATACGCAGTATTTT.

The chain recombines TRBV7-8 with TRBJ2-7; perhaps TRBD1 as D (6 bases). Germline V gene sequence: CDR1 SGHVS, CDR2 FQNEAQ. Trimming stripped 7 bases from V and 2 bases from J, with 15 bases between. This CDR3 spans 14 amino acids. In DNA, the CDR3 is TGTGCCAGCACCCCGGACAGTCTGGCCTACGAGCAGTACTTC. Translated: CASTPDSLAYEQYF.

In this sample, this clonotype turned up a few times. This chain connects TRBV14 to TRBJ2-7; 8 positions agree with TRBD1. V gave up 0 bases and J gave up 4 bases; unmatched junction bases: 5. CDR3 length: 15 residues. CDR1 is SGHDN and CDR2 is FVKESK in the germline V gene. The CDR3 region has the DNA TGTGCCAGCAGCCAAGACCGGACAGGGTGGTACGAGCAGTACTTC. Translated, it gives CASSQDRTGWYEQYF.

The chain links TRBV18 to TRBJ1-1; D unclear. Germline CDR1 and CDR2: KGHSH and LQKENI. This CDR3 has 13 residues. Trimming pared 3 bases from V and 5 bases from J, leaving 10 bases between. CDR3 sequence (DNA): TGTGCCAGCTCACCCCGTTCGGGGACTGAAGCTTTCTTT. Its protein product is CASSPRSGTEAFF.

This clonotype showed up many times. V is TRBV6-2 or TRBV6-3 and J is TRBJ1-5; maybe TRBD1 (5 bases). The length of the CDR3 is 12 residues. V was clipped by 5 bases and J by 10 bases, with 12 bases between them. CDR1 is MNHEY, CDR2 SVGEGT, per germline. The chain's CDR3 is CASSERTSPQHF. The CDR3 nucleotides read TGTGCCAGCAGTGAAAGGACAAGCCCCCAGCATTTT.

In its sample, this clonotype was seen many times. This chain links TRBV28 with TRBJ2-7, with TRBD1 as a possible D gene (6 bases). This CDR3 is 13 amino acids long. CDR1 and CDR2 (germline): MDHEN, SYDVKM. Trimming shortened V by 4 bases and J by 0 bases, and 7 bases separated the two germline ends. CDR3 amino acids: CASSWTVSYEQYF. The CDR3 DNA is TGTGCCAGCAGTTGGACAGTCTCCTACGAGCAGTACTTC.

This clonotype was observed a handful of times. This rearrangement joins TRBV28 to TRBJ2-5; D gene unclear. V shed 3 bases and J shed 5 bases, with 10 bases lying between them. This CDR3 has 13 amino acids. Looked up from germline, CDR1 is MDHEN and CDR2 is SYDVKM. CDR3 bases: TGTGCCAGCAGTTTCCCTTCTTGGGAGACCCAGTACTTC. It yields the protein CASSFPSWETQYF. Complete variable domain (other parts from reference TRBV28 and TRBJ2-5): DVKVTQSSRYLVKRTGEKVFLECVQDMDHENMFWYRQDPGLGLRLIYFSYDVKMKEKGDIPEGYSVSREKKERFSLILESASTNQTSMYLCASSFPSWETQYFGPGTRLLVL.

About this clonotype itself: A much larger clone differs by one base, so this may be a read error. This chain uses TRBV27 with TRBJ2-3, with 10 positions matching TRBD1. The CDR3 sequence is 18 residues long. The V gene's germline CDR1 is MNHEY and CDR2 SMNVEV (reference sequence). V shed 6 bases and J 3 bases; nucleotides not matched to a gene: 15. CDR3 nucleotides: TGTGCCAGCAGCCGGGACAGGGGCGTCTTTGGAAAGACAGATACGCAGTATTTT. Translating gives CASSRDRGVFGKTDTQYF.

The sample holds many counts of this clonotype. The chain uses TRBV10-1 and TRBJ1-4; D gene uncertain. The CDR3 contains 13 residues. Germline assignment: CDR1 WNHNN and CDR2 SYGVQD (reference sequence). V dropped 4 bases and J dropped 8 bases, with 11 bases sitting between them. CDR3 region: CASSVAGEEKLFF. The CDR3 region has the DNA TGCGCCAGCAGTGTGGCCGGGGAGGAAAAACTGTTTTTT.

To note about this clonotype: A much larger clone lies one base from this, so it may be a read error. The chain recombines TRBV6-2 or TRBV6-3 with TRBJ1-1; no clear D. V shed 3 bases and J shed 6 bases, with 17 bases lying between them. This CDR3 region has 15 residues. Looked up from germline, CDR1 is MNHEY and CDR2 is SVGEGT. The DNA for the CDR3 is TGTGCCAGCAGTTATATCGGCAGATTTAACTCTGAAGCTTTCTTT. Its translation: CASSYIGRFNSEAFF.

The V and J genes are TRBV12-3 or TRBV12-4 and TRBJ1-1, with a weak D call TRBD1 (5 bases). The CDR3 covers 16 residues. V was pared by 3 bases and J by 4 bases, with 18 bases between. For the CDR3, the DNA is TGTGCCAGCAGTTTTGAAAGTTCCTATAGGGGCACTGAAGCTTTCTTT. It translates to CASSFESSYRGTEAFF.

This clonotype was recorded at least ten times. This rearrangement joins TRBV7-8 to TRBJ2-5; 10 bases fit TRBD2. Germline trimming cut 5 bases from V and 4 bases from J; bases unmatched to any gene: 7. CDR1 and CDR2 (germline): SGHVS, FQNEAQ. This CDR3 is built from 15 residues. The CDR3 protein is CASSLRSGGVETQYF. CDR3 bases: TGTGCCAGCAGCCTAAGAAGCGGGGGGGTAGAGACCCAGTACTTC.

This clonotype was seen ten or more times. The CDR3 bases are TGTGCCAGCAGTATTGACAGGGATCGTGAGCAGTTCTTC. The encoded protein is CASSIDRDREQFF. The genes are TRBV7-3 and TRBJ2-1; 7 nucleotides line up with TRBD1. The CDR3 is 13 residues long. Germline V gene sequence: CDR1 SGHTA, CDR2 FQGTGA. Trimming at V came to 6 bases and at J to 9 bases, leaving 8 bases not matched to a gene.

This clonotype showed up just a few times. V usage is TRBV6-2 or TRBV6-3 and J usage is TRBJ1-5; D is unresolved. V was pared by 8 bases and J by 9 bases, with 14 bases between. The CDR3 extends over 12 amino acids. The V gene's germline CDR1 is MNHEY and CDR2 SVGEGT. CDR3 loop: CASRPTKGPQHF. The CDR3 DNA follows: TGTGCCAGCCGCCCCACGAAGGGGCCCCAGCATTTT.

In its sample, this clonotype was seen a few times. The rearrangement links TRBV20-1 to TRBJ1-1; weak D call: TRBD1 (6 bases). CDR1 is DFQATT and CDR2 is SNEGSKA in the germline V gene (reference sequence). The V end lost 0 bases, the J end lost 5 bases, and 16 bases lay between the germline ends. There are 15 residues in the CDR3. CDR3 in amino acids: CSARDPSGVITEAFF. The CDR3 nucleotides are TGCAGTGCTAGAGATCCGTCAGGGGTTATAACTGAAGCTTTCTTT.

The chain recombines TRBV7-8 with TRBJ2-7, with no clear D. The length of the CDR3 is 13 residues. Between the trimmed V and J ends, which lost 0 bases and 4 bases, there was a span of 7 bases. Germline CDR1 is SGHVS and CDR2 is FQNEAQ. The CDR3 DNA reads TGTGCCAGCAGCTTAGCGGGGAATTACGAGCAGTACTTC. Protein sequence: CASSLAGNYEQYF.

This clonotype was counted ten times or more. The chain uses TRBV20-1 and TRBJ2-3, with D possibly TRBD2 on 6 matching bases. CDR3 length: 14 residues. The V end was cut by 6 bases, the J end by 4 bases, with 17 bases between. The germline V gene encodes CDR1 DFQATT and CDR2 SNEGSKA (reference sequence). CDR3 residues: CSARDLAAADTQYF. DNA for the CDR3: TGCAGTGCCCGGGACTTAGCGGCTGCAGATACGCAGTATTTT.

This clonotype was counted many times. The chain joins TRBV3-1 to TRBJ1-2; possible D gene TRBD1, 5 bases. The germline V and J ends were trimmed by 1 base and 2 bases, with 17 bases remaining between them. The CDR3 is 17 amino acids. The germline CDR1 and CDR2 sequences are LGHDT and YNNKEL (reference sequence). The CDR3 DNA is TGTGCCAGCAGCCAAGTGTTGGCAGGGAAGGAAAACTATGGCTACACCTTC. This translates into CASSQVLAGKENYGYTF.